Each of the 14 T cell receptor beta chains below was sequenced from the same sample in a study of cytomegalovirus exposure and HLA in healthy donors. The primer mix had 60 Vbeta and 13 Jbeta primers. Produced via immunoSEQ multiplex PCR; TCRdb's table is partial and in-frame only. The repertoire holds roughly 170,000 clones, with 75% to 85% as singletons. Sequences were obtained from PBMCs. The receptors originated from a woman in her 50s in good health and CMV-seropositive.

This clone was recorded a few times. This chain uses TRBV5-1 with TRBJ2-1; 11 bases match TRBD1. Germline V CDR1 and CDR2: SGHRS, YFSETQ. The CDR3 runs to 14 residues. Germline trimming cut 7 bases from V and 7 bases from J; bases unmatched to any gene: 7. The CDR3 coding sequence is TGCGCCAGCTATCCCGGGACAGGGGGAAATGAGCAGTTCTTC. It encodes CASYPGTGGNEQFF.

The gene calls are TRBV5-6 and TRBJ2-7; tentative D call: TRBD2 (6 bases). This CDR3 has 16 residues. Per the germline V gene, CDR1 is SGHDT and CDR2 is YYEEEE. Trimming shortened V by 0 bases and J by 4 bases, and 17 bases separated the two germline ends. The CDR3 bases are TGTGCCAGCAGCTTGGACGGGGGTCTATCTACTTACGAGCAGTACTTC. Its protein is CASSLDGGLSTYEQYF.

This clone was counted between two and nine times. The chain carries TRBV11-1 and TRBJ1-1; 8 bases are shared with TRBD1. Germline V lookup: CDR1 SGHAT, CDR2 FQDESV (reference sequence). The V gene end was trimmed by 4 bases and the J gene end by 6 bases; junction bases not matched to a gene: 7. The CDR3 has 14 residues. Here the CDR3 DNA reads TGTGCCAGCAGCTCGGACAGGGCCAACTCTGAAGCTTTCTTT. Protein: CASSSDRANSEAFF.

V is TRBV7-6 and J is TRBJ2-7, with 8 nucleotides matching TRBD1. The trim removed 5 bases at V and 3 bases at J, leaving 9 bases unmatched. The CDR3 consists of 15 residues. The germline CDR1 and CDR2 sequences are SGHVS and FNYEAQ. For the CDR3, the DNA is TGTGCCAGCAGCCGCATTTTCGGACAGGGCTACGAGCAGTACTTC. It yields the protein CASSRIFGQGYEQYF.

This clone has a count of ten or more. The chain employs TRBV6-1 and TRBJ2-3; TRBD2 might be the D (7 bases). This CDR3 comprises 14 residues. Trimming left V 5 bases short and J 2 bases short, with 11 bases between. The germline V gene has CDR1 MNHNS and CDR2 SASEGT. The CDR3 DNA reads TGTGCCAGCAGTCGGGGGGCCCTCACAGATACGCAGTATTTT. This encodes CASSRGALTDTQYF.

V usage is TRBV9 and J usage is TRBJ2-5, with D unclear. V lost 0 bases and J lost 4, with 10 bases in between. Germline-derived CDR1 and CDR2 are SGDLS and YYNGEE. The CDR3 is made up of 14 amino acids. CDR3 loop: CASSVAGQVETQYF. CDR3 DNA sequence: TGTGCCAGCAGCGTAGCTGGGCAGGTAGAGACCCAGTACTTC.

CDR3 in amino acids: CATGTGAGTEAFF. The CDR3 DNA reads as TGTGCCACAGGAACAGGGGCGGGCACTGAAGCTTTCTTT. The chain carries TRBV10-3 and TRBJ1-1; 7 bases match TRBD1. The CDR3 is 13 amino acids. Germline CDR1 ENHRY, CDR2 SYGVKD. V was pared by 10 bases and J by 4 bases, with 9 bases of the junction left unmatched.

This sequence joins TRBV9 and TRBJ2-3, with D unresolved. This CDR3 contains 15 residues. Per germline, CDR1 SGDLS and CDR2 YYNGEE. The V end lost 0 bases, the J end lost 2 bases, and 10 bases lay between the germline ends. This CDR3 reads CASSVASHSTDTQYF. The CDR3 coding sequence is TGTGCCAGCAGCGTAGCTAGTCACTCCACAGATACGCAGTATTTT.

CDR3 coding DNA: TGCGCCAGCAGCCAAGACTCGGGCGGGGGCACCCTAGCCAAAAACATTCAGTACTTC. It yields the protein CASSQDSGGGTLAKNIQYF. The chain has TRBV4-1 and TRBJ2-4; D possibly corresponds to TRBD2 (7 bases). This CDR3 contains 19 residues. Per germline, CDR1 MGHRA and CDR2 YSYEKL. Trimming cost V 0 bases and J 0 bases, with 18 bases left between them.

This clone has only one observation. This chain links TRBV11-2 with TRBJ1-2; D is perhaps TRBD1 (5 bases). The germline V gene has CDR1 SGHAT and CDR2 FQNNGV. V gave up 3 bases and J gave up 6 bases, with 14 bases separating them. CDR3 length: 14 amino acids. CDR3 coding DNA: TGTGCCAGCAGCTTCGACTGGGGCGTGAATGGCTACACCTTC. Residues: CASSFDWGVNGYTF.

This chain links TRBV19 with TRBJ2-5, with a weak D call TRBD2 (5 bases). The CDR3 extends over 16 amino acids. V was pared by 1 base and J by 7 bases, with 19 bases between. Germline V lookup: CDR1 LNHDA, CDR2 SQIVND (reference sequence). The CDR3 loop is CASSIARGSAGGTQYF. Here the CDR3 DNA reads TGTGCCAGTAGTATAGCAAGAGGGTCTGCAGGAGGGACCCAGTACTTC.

The CDR3 spells CASSPGTSNYGYTF. The CDR3 DNA follows: TGTGCCAGCAGTCCCGGGACATCTAACTATGGCTACACCTTC. The chain employs TRBV6-5 and TRBJ1-2; possible D gene TRBD1, 6 bases. The V gene's germline CDR1 is MNHEY and CDR2 SVGAGI. CDR3 length equals 14 residues. V was cut by 5 bases and J by 0 bases, with 10 bases left in between.

The chain has TRBV7-3 and TRBJ2-3; 14 bases line up with TRBD2. CDR1 and CDR2 (germline): SGHTA, FQGTGA. The CDR3 is 21 residues long. Unmatched junction bases numbered 13, after V lost 2 bases and J lost 0 bases. The CDR3 bases are TGTGCCAGCAGCTTACGCCCGGGACGACTAGCGGGGGGGCCGAGCACAGATACGCAGTATTTT. This sequence encodes CASSLRPGRLAGGPSTDTQYF.

The genes are TRBV14 and TRBJ2-1, with TRBD1 matching over 9 bases. V trimming: 4 bases; J trimming: 8 bases; junction bases outside the gene matches: 24. This CDR3 has 20 residues. Looked up from germline, CDR1 is SGHDN and CDR2 is FVKESK. This CDR3 reads CASSPRGVLSWDRVYDEQFF. The CDR3, as DNA: TGTGCCAGCAGCCCCAGAGGGGTCTTATCTTGGGACAGGGTATACGATGAGCAGTTCTTC. The full variable domain, completed using reference TRBV14 and TRBJ2-1, is EAGVTQFPSHSVIEKGQTVTLRCDPISGHDNLYWYRRVMGKEIKFLLHFVKESKQDESGMPNNRFLAERTGGTYSTLKVQPAELEDSGVYFCASSPRGVLSWDRVYDEQFFGPGTRLTVL.